This T cell receptor beta chain was sequenced for a study of early T cells in non-severe SARS-CoV-2 infection. TCRdb independently ran MiXCR on the 5' RACE reads; one entry per CDR3 protein. The sample carries 39,000 or so distinct CDR3 sequences, 5.5% to 7% recorded once. Germline V gene sequence: CDR1 MNHEY, CDR2 SVGAGI. V lost 6 bases, J lost 0 bases, and 5 bases lay in between. The CDR3 has 12 amino acids. Concerning this clonotype itself: Its matching antigen is unknown.

Points from the study as a whole: The VDJdb matching leaned toward anti-spike CD8 responses and overlooked private and CD4 specificities.

The J gene is TRBJ2-5, the V gene TRBV6-5; no clear D gene. The clonotype comes from an adult who was a healthcare worker with PCR-confirmed SARS-CoV-2 infection or an uninfected control (not recorded which). The sample in question was whole blood, obtained at baseline. The CDR3 DNA sequence: TGTGCCAGCAGCGCAGACCAAGAGACCCAGTACTTC. Translated, it gives CASSADQETQYF.